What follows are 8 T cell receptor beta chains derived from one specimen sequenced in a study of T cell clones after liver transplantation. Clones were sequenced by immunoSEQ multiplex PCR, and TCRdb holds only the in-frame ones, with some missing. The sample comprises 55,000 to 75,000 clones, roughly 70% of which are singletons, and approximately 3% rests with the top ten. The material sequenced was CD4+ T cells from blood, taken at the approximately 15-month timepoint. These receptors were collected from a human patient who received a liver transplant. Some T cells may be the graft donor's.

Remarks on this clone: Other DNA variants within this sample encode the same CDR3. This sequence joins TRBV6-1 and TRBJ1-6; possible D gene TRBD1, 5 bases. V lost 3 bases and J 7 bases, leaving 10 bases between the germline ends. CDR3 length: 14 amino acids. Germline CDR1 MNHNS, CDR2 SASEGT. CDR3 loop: CASSDRDRNSPLHF. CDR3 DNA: TGTGCCAGCAGTGACCGAGACAGAAATTCACCCCTCCACTTT.

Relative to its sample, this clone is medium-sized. The CDR3 DNA is TGTGCCAGCAAACCAGGACATAATAATTCACCCCTCCACTTT. This codes for CASKPGHNNSPLHF. This chain links TRBV6-5 with TRBJ1-6; TRBD1 is a possible D gene (5 bases). Trimming shortened V by 7 bases and J by 5 bases, and 12 bases separated the two germline ends. The CDR3 length is 14 residues. From germline, CDR1 is MNHEY and CDR2 SVGAGI.

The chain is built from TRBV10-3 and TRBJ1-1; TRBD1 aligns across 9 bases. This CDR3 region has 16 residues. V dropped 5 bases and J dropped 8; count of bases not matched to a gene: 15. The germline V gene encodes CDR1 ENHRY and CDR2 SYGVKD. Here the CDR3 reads CAISYSLGTGLSEAFF. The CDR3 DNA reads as TGTGCCATCAGTTACTCTCTCGGGACAGGGCTATCAGAAGCTTTCTTT.

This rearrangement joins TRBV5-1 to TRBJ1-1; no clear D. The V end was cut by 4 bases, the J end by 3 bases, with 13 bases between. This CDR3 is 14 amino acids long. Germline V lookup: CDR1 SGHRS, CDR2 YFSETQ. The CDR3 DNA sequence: TGCGCCAGCAGCCAGAAGGGTAGGGACACTGAAGCTTTCTTT. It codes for CASSQKGRDTEAFF.

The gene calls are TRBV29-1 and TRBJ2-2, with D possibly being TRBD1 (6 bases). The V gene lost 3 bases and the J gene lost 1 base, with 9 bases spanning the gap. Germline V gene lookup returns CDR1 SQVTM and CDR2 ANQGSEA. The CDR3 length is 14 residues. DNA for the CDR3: TGCAGCGTTGACAGGGGTGGGAACACCGGGGAGCTGTTTTTT. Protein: CSVDRGGNTGELFF.

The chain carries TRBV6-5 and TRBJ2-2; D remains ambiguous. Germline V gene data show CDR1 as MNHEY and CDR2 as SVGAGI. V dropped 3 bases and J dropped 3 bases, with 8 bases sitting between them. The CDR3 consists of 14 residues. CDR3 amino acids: CASSYGGHTGELFF. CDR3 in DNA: TGTGCCAGCAGTTATGGCGGTCACACCGGGGAGCTGTTTTTT.

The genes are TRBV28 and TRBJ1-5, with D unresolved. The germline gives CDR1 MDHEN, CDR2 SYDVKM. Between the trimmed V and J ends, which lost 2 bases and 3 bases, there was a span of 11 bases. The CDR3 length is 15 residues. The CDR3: CASSLGVPHNQPQHF. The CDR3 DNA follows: TGTGCCAGCAGTTTAGGGGTCCCTCACAATCAGCCCCAGCATTTT. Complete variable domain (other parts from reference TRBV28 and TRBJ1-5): DVKVTQSSRYLVKRTGEKVFLECVQDMDHENMFWYRQDPGLGLRLIYFSYDVKMKEKGDIPEGYSVSREKKERFSLILESASTNQTSMYLCASSLGVPHNQPQHFGDGTRLSIL.

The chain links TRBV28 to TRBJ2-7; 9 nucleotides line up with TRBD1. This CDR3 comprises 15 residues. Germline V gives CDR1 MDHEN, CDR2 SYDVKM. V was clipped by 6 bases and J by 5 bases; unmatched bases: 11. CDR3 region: CASRRPGQGFDEQYF. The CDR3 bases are TGTGCCAGCAGGAGACCGGGACAGGGATTTGACGAGCAGTACTTC.